This T cell receptor (beta chain) was observed in a study of beta chain features in type 1 diabetes. The entirety of the isolated RNA underwent reverse transcription, so expressed TCRB transcripts were sequenced. Profiling relied on immunoSEQ multiplex PCR, and the TCRdb table lists in-frame clones only, not all of them. This table holds 200,000 to 300,000 clones, roughly 10% found once. V dropped 0 bases and J dropped 6 bases, with 11 bases sitting between them. The CDR3 loop spans 15 amino acids. The germline V gene encodes CDR1 KGHSH and CDR2 LQKENI. Study-wide results and caveats: Across all four CD4+ subsets, people with type 1 diabetes showed modestly shorter TCRB CDR3s.

Note on this clone: Its antigen remains unidentified.

The genes are TRBV18 and TRBJ2-2; the D is unclear. This receptor was taken from a young man with type 1 diabetes. Source material: naive CD4+ T cells from blood. The CDR3 coding sequence is TGTGCCAGCTCACCACCCGGAGCTGCTCCCGGGGAGCTGTTTTTT. It translates to CASSPPGAAPGELFF.